These T cell receptor beta chains were read from a single sample in a study of radiation and T cells in renal cell carcinoma. Some clones are missing from TCRdb's copy, which holds only in-frame ones; the method was immunoSEQ multiplex PCR. The repertoire has under 100,000 clones, roughly 88% of them found once; the top ten carry roughly 7.6%. Sequenced material: blood, taken from a patient whose treatment included radiotherapy and nephrectomy. The source is a man aged 55 to 70 with renal cell carcinoma. CDR3s include the opening cysteine and the closing phenylalanine or tryptophan. D genes are given only for firm matches. Clone size is shown for a subset of rows, as once, few, many or a class of expanded clone.

CASSEVSQGTETQYF TGTGCCAGCAGTGAAGTCTCACAGGGTACAGAGACCCAGTACTTC TRBJ2-5 TRBV6-1 - -
CASSDDRAYGYTF TGTGCCAGCAGCGATGATAGGGCCTATGGCTACACCTTC TRBJ1-2 TRBV5-6 - -
CASSLAPIATGAEAFF TGTGCCAGCAGCTTAGCGCCGATTGCGACAGGGGCTGAAGCTTTCTTT TRBJ1-1 TRBV7-9 TRBD1 once
CASSLRWRTDTQYF TGTGCCAGCAGCTTAAGGTGGCGCACAGATACGCAGTATTTT TRBJ2-3 TRBV7-8 - -
CASSLLAQVGRDTQYF TGTGCCAGCAGCTTATTGGCACAGGTGGGGCGGGATACGCAGTATTTT TRBJ2-3 TRBV11-2 - -
CSARDNYGYTF TGCAGTGCTAGAGATAACTATGGCTACACCTTC TRBJ1-2 TRBV20-1 - once
CASFSGTEYYEQYF TGTGCCAGCTTCTCAGGGACAGAGTACTACGAGCAGTACTTC TRBJ2-7 TRBV6-4 TRBD1 -
CASSLAGTYEQFF TGTGCCAGCAGTTTAGCAGGGACCTATGAGCAGTTCTTC TRBJ2-1 TRBV27 - -
CASSLEGWDYQRTGELFF TGTGCCAGCAGCCTCGAGGGTTGGGACTATCAGAGGACCGGGGAGCTGTTTTTT TRBJ2-2 TRBV14 TRBD2 -
CASSLGRVSREQYF TGTGCCAGCAGCTTGGGCAGGGTGAGTCGAGAGCAGTACTTC TRBJ2-7 TRBV5-6 - once
CASSWSSGIIADTQYF TGTGCCAGCAGTTGGTCTAGCGGGATTATAGCAGATACGCAGTATTTT TRBJ2-3 TRBV27 TRBD2 -
CASSPWTGENTGELFF TGTGCCAGCAGCCCCTGGACAGGGGAGAACACCGGGGAGCTGTTTTTT TRBJ2-2 TRBV7-7 TRBD1 -
CASSITAGGRLSEQYF TGTGCCAGCAGTATCACAGCGGGAGGGCGCCTTAGCGAGCAGTACTTC TRBJ2-7 TRBV28 TRBD2 -
CSPPWDRVPDTQYF TGCAGCCCACCTTGGGACAGGGTACCAGATACGCAGTATTTT TRBJ2-3 TRBV29-1 TRBD1 -
CASSQDWRVSEQFF TGCGCCAGCAGCCAAGATTGGCGCGTATCCGAGCAGTTCTTC TRBJ2-1 TRBV4-1 - -
CAISEAEGLGTSWNEQFF TGTGCCATCAGTGAGGCGGAAGGTCTGGGGACTAGTTGGAATGAGCAGTTCTTC TRBJ2-1 TRBV10-3 TRBD2 -
CATTGSPYEQYF TGTGCCACGACAGGGTCTCCCTACGAGCAGTACTTC TRBJ2-7 TRBV10-3 TRBD1 -
CASSASRGLAIEQYF TGTGCCAGCAGCGCATCAAGGGGACTAGCGATTGAGCAGTACTTC TRBJ2-7 TRBV13 TRBD2 -
CASSLGGAPNTEAFF TGTGCCAGCAGCTTAGGGGGGGCTCCGAACACTGAAGCTTTCTTT TRBJ1-1 TRBV7-9 - once
CASSSQLNDRGIRNIQYF TGTGCCAGCAGTTCCCAACTCAACGACAGGGGGATACGGAACATTCAGTACTTC TRBJ2-4 TRBV27 TRBD1 -
CASSLASGLSYEQYF TGTGCCAGCAGCTTAGCTTCAGGTCTCAGCTACGAGCAGTACTTC TRBJ2-7 TRBV7-9 - -
CASGRGYEQYF TGTGCCAGTGGCAGGGGCTACGAGCAGTACTTC TRBJ2-7 TRBV6-1 - -
CSVTLGGMNTEAFF TGCAGCGTGACCTTAGGGGGCATGAACACTGAAGCTTTCTTT TRBJ1-1 TRBV29-1 TRBD1 -
CASSGSGVDEKLFF TGCGCCAGCAGCGGCTCGGGGGTTGACGAAAAACTGTTTTTT TRBJ1-4 TRBV5-1 - -
CASSPGRGNEQFF TGTGCCAGCAGCCCCGGCAGGGGTAATGAGCAGTTCTTC TRBJ2-1 TRBV6-5 - -
CASSYQVRQATFF TGTGCCAGCAGTTACCAGGTCAGGCAGGCAACTTTCTTT TRBJ1-1 TRBV6-6 - -
CASSVAGDGQVLGNTIYF TGTGCCAGCAGCGTAGCTGGGGACGGGCAGGTTCTTGGAAACACCATATATTTT TRBJ1-3 TRBV9 - -
CATETGVGEKLFF TGTGCCACCGAGACAGGGGTAGGGGAAAAACTGTTTTTT TRBJ1-4 TRBV28 TRBD1 -
CASSEKGYNEQFF TGTGCCAGCAGCGAGAAAGGCTACAATGAGCAGTTCTTC TRBJ2-1 TRBV9 - -
CSARSSDGYTF TGCAGTGCTAGGAGCTCGGATGGCTACACCTTC TRBJ1-2 TRBV20-1 - -
CASSLSLTSGELFF TGTGCCAGCAGTTTAAGCCTGACCTCCGGGGAGCTGTTTTTT TRBJ2-2 TRBV27 - -
CASSNGQSLGEKLFF TGTGCCAGCAGCAACGGACAGTCCCTGGGAGAAAAACTGTTTTTT TRBJ1-4 TRBV2 - once
CASSASSGGFDEQYF TGTGCCAGCTCAGCTTCGTCAGGGGGTTTCGACGAGCAGTACTTC TRBJ2-7 TRBV11-2 TRBD1 -
CASSLGQILSGNTIYF TGTGCCAGCAGCTTGGGGCAGATACTCTCTGGAAACACCATATATTTT TRBJ1-3 TRBV5-6 - -
CASRRDNNSPLHF TGTGCCAGCCGCCGGGACAATAATTCACCCCTCCACTTT TRBJ1-6 TRBV2 - -
CASSPKGDEQFF TGTGCCAGCAGCCCCAAAGGAGATGAGCAGTTCTTC TRBJ2-1 TRBV7-6 - -
CASSLLRRTQSYEQYF TGTGCCAGCAGCTTATTGCGCCGAACCCAATCCTACGAGCAGTACTTC TRBJ2-7 TRBV11-2 - -
CASSLRDGRTDTQYF TGCGCCAGCAGCCTCCGGGACGGACGCACAGATACGCAGTATTTT TRBJ2-3 TRBV5-1 - -
CASSLGLAGAGYGYTF TGTGCCAGCAGCTTAGGACTGGCAGGGGCAGGGTATGGCTACACCTTC TRBJ1-2 TRBV7-8 - -
CASSNLLGGPGNTIYF TGTGCCAGCAGTAACCTTCTGGGGGGCCCTGGAAACACCATATATTTT TRBJ1-3 TRBV6-6 - once
CASSYPTGTSGYANTGELFF TGCGCCAGCAGCTACCCCACCGGGACTAGCGGATATGCGAACACCGGGGAGCTGTTTTTT TRBJ2-2 TRBV5-1 TRBD2 once